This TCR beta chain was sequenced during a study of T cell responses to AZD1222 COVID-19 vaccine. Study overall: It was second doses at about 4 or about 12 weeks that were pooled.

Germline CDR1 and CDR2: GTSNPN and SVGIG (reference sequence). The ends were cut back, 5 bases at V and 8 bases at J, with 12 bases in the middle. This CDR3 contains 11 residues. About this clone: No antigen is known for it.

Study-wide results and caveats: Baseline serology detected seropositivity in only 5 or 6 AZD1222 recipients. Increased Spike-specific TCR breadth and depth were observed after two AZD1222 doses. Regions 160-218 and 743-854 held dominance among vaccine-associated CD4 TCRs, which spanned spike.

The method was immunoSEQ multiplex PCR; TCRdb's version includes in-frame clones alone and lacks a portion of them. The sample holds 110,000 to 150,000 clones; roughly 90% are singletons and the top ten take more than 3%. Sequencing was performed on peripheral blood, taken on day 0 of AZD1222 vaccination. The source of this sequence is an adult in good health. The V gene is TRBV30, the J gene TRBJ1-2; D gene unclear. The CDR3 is CAWGCKEGYTF. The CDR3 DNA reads TGTGCCTGGGGCTGTAAGGAAGGCTACACCTTC.